One sample yielded the 5 T cell receptor beta chains listed below, sequenced in a study of T and B cells in COVID-19 patients. Each TRB amplification used roughly 220-550 ng of genomic DNA from blood. TRB rearrangements were amplified by multiplex PCR with BIOMED2 TRB-A/B primers. Each CDR3 protein is one row after TCRdb ran MiXCR on the multiplex PCR reads. The repertoire has about 10,000 distinct CDR3 sequences, approximately 27% of them found once; the top ten carry 27%. Sample: blood. Source of these receptors: a human donor who had recovered from COVID-19.

This clonotype is termed medium-sized. The rearrangement joins TRBV6-5 to TRBJ2-1; 9 bases line up with TRBD1. Germline V gene data show CDR1 as MNHEY and CDR2 as SVGAGI. CDR3 length: 15 residues. V was pared by 6 bases and J by 6 bases, with 9 bases of the junction left unmatched. The CDR3 coding sequence is TGTGCCAGCAGGGACCCCGGGACAGGGCGCAATGAGCAGTTCTTC. This encodes CASRDPGTGRNEQFF.

This clonotype was observed a few times. The J gene is TRBJ1-1, the V gene TRBV7-9; the D is unclear. Germline loops: CDR1 SEHNR, CDR2 FQNEAQ (reference sequence). Trimming left V 5 bases short and J 4 bases short, with 20 bases between. The CDR3 loop spans 16 amino acids. CDR3 in amino acids: CASSPTGPGLGTEAFF. The CDR3 bases are TGTGCCAGCAGCCCCACTGGGCCGGGGTTGGGCACTGAAGCTTTCTTT.

A few counts support this clonotype. The chain uses TRBV6-5 and TRBJ1-3; D gene uncertain. The V gene's germline CDR1 is MNHEY and CDR2 SVGAGI. Trimming cost V 0 bases and J 2 bases, with 14 bases left between them. The CDR3 runs to 17 residues. In DNA, the CDR3 is TGTGCCAGCAGTTACTCCCAGGCAACGGCGACTGGAAACACCATATATTTT. Translation: CASSYSQATATGNTIYF.

Of note for this clonotype: The final CDR3 position lacks the conserved phenylalanine or tryptophan, pointing to a likely read error. This chain links TRBV7-2 with TRBJ2-5; tentative D call: TRBD1 (6 bases). The germline CDR1 and CDR2 sequences are SGHTA and FQGNSA. The V and J ends lost 5 bases and 4 bases respectively, with 11 bases between them. The CDR3 loop spans 13 amino acids. CDR3 DNA: TGTGCCAGCAGCCGGACAGCGACAGAGACCCAGTACTCC. It translates to CASSRTATETQYS.

The chain recombines TRBV7-2 with TRBJ2-3; a weak D match, TRBD1 (7 bases). CDR3 length: 14 amino acids. The V end lost 6 bases, the J end lost 3 bases, and 13 bases lay between the germline ends. Germline V lookup: CDR1 SGHTA, CDR2 FQGNSA. The CDR3 DNA is TGTGCCAGCAGTTACAGGGGAGGAACAGATACGCAGTATTTT. Its translation: CASSYRGGTDTQYF.